One and the same sample provided the 27 T cell receptor beta chains below, sequenced in a study of cytomegalovirus exposure and HLA in healthy donors. With 60 Vbeta and 13 Jbeta primers, the PCR was carried out. TCRdb's copy holds only in-frame clones and misses some; the assay was immunoSEQ multiplex PCR. The listing contains under 200,000 clones. The sequencing sample was made of PBMCs. The receptor set was obtained from a man younger than 40 in good health and CMV-seronegative.

The chain has TRBV7-5 and TRBJ1-5. TRBV7-5 is assigned pseudogene status. This CDR3 is built from 14 residues. In DNA, the CDR3 is TGTGCCAGCAGCCCCGGCGGGGGTCATCAGCCCCAGCATTTT. It encodes CASSPGGGHQPQHF.

The genes are TRBV7-9 and TRBJ2-7; 8 bases agree with TRBD1. J was trimmed by 5 bases and V by 6 bases; bases with no gene match: 12. Per germline, CDR1 SEHNR and CDR2 FQNEAQ (reference sequence). The CDR3 runs 15 residues. In DNA form, the CDR3 reads TGTGCCAGCAGGATGGACAGGGTAGGAAGTAACGAGCAGTACTTC. Translation gives CASRMDRVGSNEQYF.

The chain carries TRBV6-5 and TRBJ2-6; tentatively, D is TRBD1 (5 bases). There are 16 residues in the CDR3. V shed 0 bases and J shed 4 bases, with 10 bases lying between them. CDR1 and CDR2 from the germline V gene are MNHEY and SVGAGI. CDR3 sequence: CASSYSPGIGANVLTF. CDR3 bases: TGTGCCAGCAGTTACTCACCAGGGATCGGGGCCAACGTCCTGACTTTC.

The rearrangement joins TRBV19 to TRBJ1-2, with 12 bases identical to TRBD1. J gave up 9 bases and V 7 bases, and 9 bases lay outside the gene matches. Germline lookup yields CDR1 LNHDA and CDR2 SQIVND (reference sequence). The CDR3 sequence is 14 residues long. This CDR3 reads CASIPGQGAGSYTF. The CDR3 nucleotides read TGTGCCAGTATACCGGGACAGGGGGCGGGAAGCTACACCTTC.

The chain links TRBV5-8 to TRBJ1-1, with a weak D call TRBD1 (5 bases). The CDR3 runs 14 residues. Trimming took 2 bases from V and 4 from J, leaving 12 bases between them. Germline CDR1 SGHTS, CDR2 YDEGEE. This CDR3 reads CASSLQIRVTEAFF. CDR3 nucleotide sequence: TGTGCCAGCAGCTTACAAATCAGGGTCACTGAAGCTTTCTTT.

This chain uses TRBV19 with TRBJ2-3; the D gene is possibly TRBD2 (7 bases). This CDR3 comprises 15 residues. Germline CDR1 and CDR2: LNHDA and SQIVND (reference sequence). Trimming took off 6 bases at V and 2 bases at J, with 15 bases between the two ends. CDR3 sequence reads: CASSWGGAITDTQYF. CDR3 bases: TGTGCCAGTAGCTGGGGGGGGGCTATCACAGATACGCAGTATTTT.

The genes are TRBV11-3 and TRBJ2-3, with 9 positions matching TRBD2. With V trimmed by 5 bases and J by 0 bases, 6 bases remained unmatched. This CDR3 is built from 16 residues. Germline V gene lookup returns CDR1 SGHNT and CDR2 YENEEA. This CDR3 reads CASSIPGTSSTDTQYF. DNA for the CDR3: TGTGCCAGCAGCATCCCCGGGACTAGCAGCACAGATACGCAGTATTTT.

V usage is TRBV5-1 and J usage is TRBJ2-2; the D gene is possibly TRBD2 (6 bases). The V and J ends lost 0 bases and 2 bases respectively, with 20 bases between them. There are 19 residues in the CDR3. Germline CDR1 reads SGHRS; CDR2 reads YFSETQ. The CDR3: CASSLDFGGGSINTGELFF. The CDR3 DNA reads TGCGCCAGCAGCTTGGATTTCGGGGGAGGTTCCATTAACACCGGGGAGCTGTTTTTT.

V is TRBV9 and J is TRBJ2-2; D is possibly TRBD2 (5 bases). Germline V lookup: CDR1 SGDLS, CDR2 YYNGEE. CDR3 size: 16 residues. V lost 4 bases to trimming and J lost 5 bases, with 18 bases between them. The CDR3 loop reads CASSSLVDYETGELFF. CDR3 nucleotides: TGTGCCAGCAGCTCCCTAGTTGACTATGAAACCGGGGAGCTGTTTTTT.

The chain recombines TRBV11-3 with TRBJ2-5; TRBD1 matches at 10 bases. The CDR3 runs to 17 residues. V trimming: 5 bases; J trimming: 2 bases; junction bases outside the gene matches: 11. Germline lookup yields CDR1 SGHNT and CDR2 YENEEA. This CDR3 is CASSDIGQGGGQETQYF. For the CDR3, the DNA is TGTGCCAGCAGCGACATAGGACAGGGGGGGGGTCAAGAGACCCAGTACTTC.

The chain joins TRBV19 to TRBJ1-5; D remains unclear. The CDR3 sequence is 15 residues long. The germline CDR1 and CDR2 sequences are LNHDA and SQIVND (reference sequence). V was clipped by 3 bases and J by 1 base, with 10 bases between them. The chain's CDR3 is CASSILLSSNQPQHF. The CDR3 nucleotides read TGTGCCAGTAGTATTCTTCTATCGAGCAATCAGCCCCAGCATTTT.

The chain combines TRBV4-3 with TRBJ1-2; TRBD1 aligns across 8 bases. V shed 4 bases and J 4 bases; nucleotides not matched to a gene: 11. Germline V lookup: CDR1 LGHNA, CDR2 YSLEER. The CDR3 sequence is 16 residues long. The CDR3 sequence: CASSRGGTGGLYGYTF. DNA of the CDR3: TGCGCCAGCAGCCGAGGGGGCACAGGGGGTCTCTATGGCTACACCTTC.

The chain couples TRBV27 to TRBJ2-7; tentatively, D is TRBD2 (5 bases). The V end was cut by 3 bases, the J end by 3 bases, with 9 bases between. The CDR3 runs 13 residues. Germline V gives CDR1 MNHEY, CDR2 SMNVEV (reference sequence). In DNA form, the CDR3 reads TGTGCCAGCAGTTTGTCTGAGGGCTACGAGCAGTACTTC. Its translation: CASSLSEGYEQYF.

This sequence joins TRBV19 and TRBJ1-2; TRBD1 might be the D (5 bases). Trimming removed 0 bases from V and 4 bases from J, with 18 bases in between. This CDR3 is 17 amino acids long. The germline gives CDR1 LNHDA, CDR2 SQIVND (reference sequence). The CDR3 nucleotides read TGTGCCAGTAGTATAGACTTTAACGGGGGAAGCGGCTATGGCTACACCTTC. Translating it yields CASSIDFNGGSGYGYTF.

The gene calls are TRBV19 and TRBJ2-2, with D perhaps matching TRBD2 (5 bases). The V gene lost 7 bases and the J gene lost 1 base, with 13 bases spanning the gap. Per the germline V gene, CDR1 is LNHDA and CDR2 is SQIVND (reference sequence). CDR3 size: 15 residues. The CDR3 reads CASNTLARNTGELFF. DNA for the CDR3: TGTGCCAGTAACACCCTAGCCAGGAACACCGGGGAGCTGTTTTTT.

The V gene is TRBV7-9, the J gene TRBJ2-7; 7 bases align to TRBD1. The CDR3 loop spans 12 amino acids. V lost 4 bases, J lost 7 bases, and 4 bases stayed unmatched. The V gene's germline CDR1 is SEHNR and CDR2 FQNEAQ (reference sequence). The CDR3 DNA reads as TGTGCCAGCAGCTCCCTCAGGGGGGAGCAGTACTTC. Its protein product is CASSSLRGEQYF.

The J gene is TRBJ2-3, the V gene TRBV1; the table calls TRBD1, which could not be checked here. TRBV1 represents a pseudogene. The CDR3 is 15 amino acids. In nucleotides, the CDR3 is TGCACCAGCAGCCTAAGGACAGGGGTCAAAGATACGCAGTATTTT. Residues: CTSSLRTGVKDTQYF.

The rearrangement links TRBV19 to TRBJ1-1; D may be TRBD1 (6 bases). Looked up from germline, CDR1 is LNHDA and CDR2 is SQIVND (reference sequence). V was pared by 5 bases and J by 0 bases, with 10 bases between. The CDR3 loop spans 14 amino acids. CDR3 bases: TGTGCCAGTAGTCGAGGGGGATTGAACACTGAAGCTTTCTTT. This encodes CASSRGGLNTEAFF.

The V and J genes are TRBV27 and TRBJ1-2; TRBD1 agrees at 11 bases. Trimming took 0 bases from V and 4 from J; bases not matched to a gene: 4. There are 16 residues in the CDR3. Germline CDR1 and CDR2: MNHEY and SMNVEV (reference sequence). In DNA, the CDR3 is TGTGCCAGCAGTTTATCGAGGACAGGGGGCAGCTATGGCTACACCTTC. Protein sequence: CASSLSRTGGSYGYTF.

The chain is built from TRBV5-4 and TRBJ2-4; 9 nucleotides match TRBD1. Unmatched junction bases numbered 6, after V lost 5 bases and J lost 6 bases. CDR3 length equals 14 residues. From germline, CDR1 is SGHNT and CDR2 YYREEE (reference sequence). CDR3 residues: CASSPRDRANIQYF. Here the CDR3 DNA reads TGTGCCAGCAGTCCCCGGGACAGGGCAAACATTCAGTACTTC.

The V gene is TRBV6-1, the J gene TRBJ2-5, with 8 bases identical to TRBD1. The J call is uncertain, as TRBJ2-7 better fits the DNA end. Germline V gene sequence: CDR1 MNHNS, CDR2 SASEGT. The CDR3 covers 15 residues. The CDR3 here is CASSGPTGATYEQYF. CDR3 nucleotide sequence: TGTGCCAGCAGTGGACCGACAGGGGCTACCTACGAGCAGTACTTC.

This sequence joins TRBV7-9 and TRBJ2-1; 9 positions match TRBD1. The trim removed 1 base at V and 9 bases at J, leaving 4 bases unmatched. Germline V gene sequence: CDR1 SEHNR, CDR2 FQNEAQ (reference sequence). This CDR3 comprises 14 residues. The chain's CDR3 is CASSLVQGASEQFF. The CDR3 nucleotides read TGTGCCAGCAGCTTAGTACAGGGGGCAAGTGAGCAGTTCTTC.

The chain recombines TRBV10-2 with TRBJ2-2; no definite D call. V lost 4 bases to trimming and J lost 6 bases, with 12 bases between them. CDR1 and CDR2 from the germline V gene are WSHSY and SAAADI. The CDR3 extends over 14 amino acids. CDR3 region: CASSVAVWAGELFF. CDR3 DNA sequence: TGCGCCAGCAGTGTGGCGGTGTGGGCCGGGGAGCTGTTTTTT.

The genes are TRBV19 and TRBJ2-3; 7 bases map to TRBD1. The CDR3 totals 17 residues. Germline loops: CDR1 LNHDA, CDR2 SQIVND (reference sequence). Losses at the gene ends were 6 bases for V and 8 bases for J; bases not matched to a gene: 20. The CDR3 protein is CASRGPTGTGKEGTQYF. The CDR3 DNA reads TGTGCCAGTAGGGGACCGACAGGGACGGGAAAGGAAGGTACGCAGTATTTT.

J is TRBJ2-5 and V is TRBV7-2, with a tentative D call TRBD2 (6 bases). V lost 5 bases, J lost 5 bases, and 9 bases lay in between. The germline V gene has CDR1 SGHTA and CDR2 FQGNSA. This CDR3 comprises 12 residues. The DNA of the CDR3 is TGTGCCAGCAGCCGTCTAGCGGAGACCCAGTACTTC. As protein: CASSRLAETQYF.

The rearrangement joins TRBV19 to TRBJ2-3; D is possibly TRBD1 (6 bases). From germline, CDR1 is LNHDA and CDR2 SQIVND (reference sequence). The CDR3 runs 14 residues. Trimming removed 0 bases at V and 6 bases at J, with 10 bases between. In DNA form, the CDR3 reads TGTGCCAGTAGTATAGAGGGGGCTCGGGATACGCAGTATTTT. Translated: CASSIEGARDTQYF.

DNA for the CDR3: TGTGCCAGCAGCAAGGGACAGGGGATGAGTTCACCCCTCCACTTT. This gives the protein CASSKGQGMSSPLHF. This rearrangement joins TRBV5-6 to TRBJ1-6, with 10 nucleotides matching TRBD1. With V trimmed by 4 bases and J by 9 bases, 7 bases remained unmatched. Germline lookup yields CDR1 SGHDT and CDR2 YYEEEE. This CDR3 spans 15 amino acids. The variable domain in full, completed from reference TRBV5-6 and TRBJ1-6, reads DAGVTQSPTHLIKTRGQQVTLRCSPKSGHDTVSWYQQALGQGPQFIFQYYEEEERQRGNFPDRFSGHQFPNYSSELNVNALLLGDSALYLCASSKGQGMSSPLHFGNGTRLTVT.